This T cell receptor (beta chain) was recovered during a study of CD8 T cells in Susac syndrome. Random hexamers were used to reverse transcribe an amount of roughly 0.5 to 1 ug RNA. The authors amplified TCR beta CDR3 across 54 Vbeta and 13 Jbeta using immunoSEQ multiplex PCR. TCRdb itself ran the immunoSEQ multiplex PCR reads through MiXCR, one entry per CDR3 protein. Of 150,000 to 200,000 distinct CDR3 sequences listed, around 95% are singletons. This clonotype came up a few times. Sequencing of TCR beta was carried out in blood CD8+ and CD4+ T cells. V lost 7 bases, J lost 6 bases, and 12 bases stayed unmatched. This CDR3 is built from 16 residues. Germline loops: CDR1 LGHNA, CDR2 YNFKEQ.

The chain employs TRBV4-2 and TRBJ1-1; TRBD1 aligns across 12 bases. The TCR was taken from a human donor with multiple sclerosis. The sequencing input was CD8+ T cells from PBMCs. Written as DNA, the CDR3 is TGTGCCAGCACCGATGAGTGGGACAGGGGGCGGTCTGAAGCTTTCTTT. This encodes CASTDEWDRGRSEAFF.